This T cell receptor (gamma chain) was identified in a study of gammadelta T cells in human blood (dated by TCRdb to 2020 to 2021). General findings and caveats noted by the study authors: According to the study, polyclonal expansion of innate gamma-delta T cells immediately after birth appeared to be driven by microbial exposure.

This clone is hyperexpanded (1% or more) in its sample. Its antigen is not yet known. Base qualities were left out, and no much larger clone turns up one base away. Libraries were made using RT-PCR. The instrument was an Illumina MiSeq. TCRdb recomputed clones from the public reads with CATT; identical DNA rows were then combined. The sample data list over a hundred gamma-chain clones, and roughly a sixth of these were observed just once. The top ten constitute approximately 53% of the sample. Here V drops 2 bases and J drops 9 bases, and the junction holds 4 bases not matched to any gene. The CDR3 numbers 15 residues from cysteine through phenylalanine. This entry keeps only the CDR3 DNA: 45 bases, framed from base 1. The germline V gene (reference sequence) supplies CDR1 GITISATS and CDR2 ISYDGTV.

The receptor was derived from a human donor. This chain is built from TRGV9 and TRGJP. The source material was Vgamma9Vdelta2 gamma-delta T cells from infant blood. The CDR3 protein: CALWEGPLGKKIKVF. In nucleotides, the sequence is TGTGCCTTGTGGGAGGGCCCGTTGGGCAAAAAAATCAAGGTATTT.